This TCR beta chain stems from a study of CD8 T cells in Susac syndrome. After extraction with the RNeasy kit, about 0.5 to 1 ug of the RNA was reverse transcribed using random hexamers. Amplification of TCR beta CDR3 across 54 Vbeta and 13 Jbeta was performed with immunoSEQ multiplex PCR. TCRdb called the immunoSEQ multiplex PCR reads again in MiXCR, with one record for every CDR3 protein. Among roughly 130,000 distinct CDR3 sequences, roughly 95% were seen once, and the ten largest hold about 0.11%. This clonotype was seen a single time. CDR3 length: 19 residues. Germline V gene lookup returns CDR1 LGHDT and CDR2 YNNKEL (reference sequence). J gave up 4 bases and V 0 bases, and 16 bases lay outside the gene matches. While CD8+ and CD4+ T cells were isolated negatively, TEMRA cells were enriched by FACS.

The chain carries TRBV3-1 and TRBJ2-7; TRBD2 matches 9 bases. Sequences were obtained from CD4+ T cells from PBMCs. The TCR originated in a human donor with multiple sclerosis. CDR3 protein: CASSQDTVYASGRTYEQYF. The CDR3 DNA reads TGTGCCAGCAGCCAAGACACGGTTTATGCGAGCGGGAGGACGTACGAGCAGTACTTC.